This entry concerns a single T cell receptor (beta chain). This specimen comes from a study of blood T cell repertoires in COVID-19. Study-level information: Sites across the United States, Italy and Spain contributed samples from acute and convalescent COVID-19. Nucleic acid was either cDNA or gDNA, and it came from T cells, B-cell-depleted T cells, or PBMCs.

In the original workflow: Estimated nucleated cell counts came from reference gene primer amplification. Clones were read by immunoSEQ multiplex PCR, and TCRdb kept only the in-frame ones, dropping some. The DNA was the basis for D and trimming; V, J and clone size are from that table. The sample lists 300,000 to 450,000 clones; about 85% were seen once. Germline V gene lookup returns CDR1 LGHDT and CDR2 YNNKEL (reference sequence). This CDR3 is 17 amino acids long. Trimming removed 4 bases from V and 5 bases from J; junction bases left unmatched: 11. Material for sequencing was peripheral blood. V is TRBV3-1 (or the pseudogene TRBV3-2) and J is TRBJ1-6; 7 nucleotides agree with TRBD1. The receptor was derived from a woman aged 18 to 35 with acute or convalescent COVID-19. The DNA of the CDR3 is TGTGCCAGCAGCCCGGGACAGATTAGGGCTAATAATTCACCCCTCCACTTT. It is translated as CASSPGQIRANNSPLHF.